The sequence of this TCR beta chain was determined in a study of response to subunit inactivated influenza vaccine (dated by TCRdb to the late 2010s). The study in broad terms: Deep quantitative profiling of the T cell receptor repertoire was used in the study to follow responses to a trivalent subunit inactivated influenza vaccine.

This clonotype was detected ten times or more. Its cognate antigen has yet to be identified. It has no much larger one-base neighbor in the sample; base qualities were not kept. The CDR3 measures 14 amino acids from cysteine to phenylalanine. CDR3 DNA only is kept here, 42 bases in frame from base 1. The junction shows trimming of 3 bases on V and 4 bases on J, plus 13 bases between the germline ends. The germline V gene encodes CDR1 SQVTM and CDR2 ANQGSEA. General study outcomes and caveats: The authors suggested that each seasonal influenza vaccination may recruit only a limited number of new T cells.

The receptor library was made with RT-PCR. The sequencer was an Illumina HiSeq 2500. TCRdb reprocessing: public reads trimmed at Q25 with fastp, clones called with MiXCR, in-frame beta chains kept. Each record represents a unique CDR3 protein, reported with the most common genes and DNA among its rows. The sample table holds roughly 790,000 distinct CDR3 sequences, of which about 20% were seen once. The ten top clones hold 9.5% to 13% of the sample. The receptor comes from a man between 50 and 59 years old who received an inactivated influenza vaccine. Donor details come from another sample of the same person, matched by shared clones. This specimen was PBMCs from blood, taken 5 days after vaccination. This chain joins TRBV29-1 to TRBJ2-1; the best D guess is TRBD2, with 5 bases matching. The CDR3 protein is CSVDPSFGYNEQFF. The sequenced DNA: TGCAGCGTTGACCCTAGCTTTGGTTACAATGAGCAGTTCTTC.